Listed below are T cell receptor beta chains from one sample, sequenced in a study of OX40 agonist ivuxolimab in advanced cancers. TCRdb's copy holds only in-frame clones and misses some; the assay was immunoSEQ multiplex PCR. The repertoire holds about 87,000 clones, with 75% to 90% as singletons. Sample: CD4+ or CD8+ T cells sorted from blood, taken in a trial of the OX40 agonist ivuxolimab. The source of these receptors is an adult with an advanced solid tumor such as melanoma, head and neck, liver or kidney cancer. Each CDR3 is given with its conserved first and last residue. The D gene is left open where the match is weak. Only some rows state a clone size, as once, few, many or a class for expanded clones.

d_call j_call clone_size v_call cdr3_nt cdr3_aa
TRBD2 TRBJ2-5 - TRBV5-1 TGCGCCAGCAGCACCGGGACTAGCAGCAACCAAGAGACCCAGTACTTC CASSTGTSSNQETQYF
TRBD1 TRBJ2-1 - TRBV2 TGTGCCAGCAGTGAACAGGGGGCTTATGAGCAGTTCTTC CASSEQGAYEQFF
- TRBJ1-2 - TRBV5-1 TGCGCCAGCAGCTTGGAACCGGCTAACTATGGCTACACCTTC CASSLEPANYGYTF
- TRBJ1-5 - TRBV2 TGTGCCACTCAAGGGGAAGGAACGTCAAATCAGCCCCAGCATTTT CATQGEGTSNQPQHF
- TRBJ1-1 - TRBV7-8 TGTGCCAGCAGCTTATCTCAGGCCAAGACTGAAGCTTTCTTT CASSLSQAKTEAFF
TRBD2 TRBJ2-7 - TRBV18 TGTGCCAGCTCACCACGGGCGGGGAGGGTCGGCTACGAGCAGTACTTC CASSPRAGRVGYEQYF
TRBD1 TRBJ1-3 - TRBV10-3 TGTGCCATCAGAGGACAGGGATCTGGAAACACCATATATTTT CAIRGQGSGNTIYF
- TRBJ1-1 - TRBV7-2 TGTGCCAGCAGCCCGGGCGGGCCGGCCGGTGAAGCTTTCTTT CASSPGGPAGEAFF
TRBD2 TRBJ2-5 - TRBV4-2 TGTGCCAGCAGCCAAGCGGGGGGGCCCGAGGAGGCCCAGTACTTC CASSQAGGPEEAQYF
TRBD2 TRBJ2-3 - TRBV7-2 TGTGCCAGCACCACAAGGGCGGGGGGGGATCAATATACGCAGTATTTT CASTTRAGGDQYTQYF
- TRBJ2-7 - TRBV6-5 TGTGCCAGCAGTTCCGACAGGACCTACGAGCAGTACTTC CASSSDRTYEQYF
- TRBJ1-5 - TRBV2 TGTGCCAGCAGTGCCAATCAGGGAAACAATCAGCCCCAGCATTTT CASSANQGNNQPQHF
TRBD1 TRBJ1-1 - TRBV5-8 TGTGCCAGCGGACGGACAGGGCACACTGAAGCTTTCTTT CASGRTGHTEAFF
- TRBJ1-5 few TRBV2 TGTGCCAGCAGTGAACGGCTGAGTCAGGTGCCCCAGCATTTT CASSERLSQVPQHF
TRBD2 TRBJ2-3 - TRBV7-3 TGTGCCAGCAGCCCCCCCCTAGCGGGGGGCGCAGATACGCAGTATTTT CASSPPLAGGADTQYF
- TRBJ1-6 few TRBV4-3 TGCGCCAGCAGCCAAGATCTATGGGGGGCATCGAATTCACCCCTCCACTTT CASSQDLWGASNSPLHF
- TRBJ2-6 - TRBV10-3 TGTGCCATCGCCCCGGGGACGATCTCTGGGGCCAACGTCCTGACTTTC CAIAPGTISGANVLTF
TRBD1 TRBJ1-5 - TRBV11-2 TGTGCCAGCAGCCCCGGACAGGAGGGTCAGCCCCAGCATTTT CASSPGQEGQPQHF
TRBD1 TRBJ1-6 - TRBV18 TGTGCCAGCTCACCACAACGGGACAGGGGGAATTCACCCCTCCACTTT CASSPQRDRGNSPLHF
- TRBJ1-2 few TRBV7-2 TGTGCCAGCAGCTTAGATCGGCAGGGGTCCGGCTACACCTTC CASSLDRQGSGYTF
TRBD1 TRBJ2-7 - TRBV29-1 TGCAGCGTTGAAGGTTACGACAGGGGGCAAACCTACGAGCAGTACTTC CSVEGYDRGQTYEQYF
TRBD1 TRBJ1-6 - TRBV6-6 TGTGCCAGCAAACAGGGGGCAGAGGGTTCACCCCTCCACTTT CASKQGAEGSPLHF
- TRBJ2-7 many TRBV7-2 TGTGCCAGCAGCTTAGGGTCCTACGAGCAGTACTTC CASSLGSYEQYF
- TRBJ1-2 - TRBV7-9 TGTGCCAGCAGCTTACTCGTAGGGGAAGACTACACCTTC CASSLLVGEDYTF
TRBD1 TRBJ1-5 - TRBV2 TGTGCCAGCAGTGATGAGACAGGGGGCAGTCAGCCCCAGCATTTT CASSDETGGSQPQHF
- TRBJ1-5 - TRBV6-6 TGTGCCAGCAGAACCGCCGTACAGCCCCAGCATTTT CASRTAVQPQHF
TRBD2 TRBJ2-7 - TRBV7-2 TGTGCCAGCAGCTCCCCCAGCGGGGGGGCCTCCTACGAGCAGTACTTC CASSSPSGGASYEQYF
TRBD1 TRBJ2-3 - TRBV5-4 TGTGCCAGCAGCCTCAGGACAGGGGGCAGTGGCGGGTTCACAGATACGCAGTATTTT CASSLRTGGSGGFTDTQYF
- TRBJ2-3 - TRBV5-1 TGCGCCAGCAGCCCCGGCGGTTACACAGATACGCAGTATTTT CASSPGGYTDTQYF
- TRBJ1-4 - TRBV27 TGTGCCAGCAGTTTAGGGTACCCAGGGGTGGGTGAAAAACTGTTTTTT CASSLGYPGVGEKLFF
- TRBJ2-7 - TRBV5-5 TGTGCCAGCAGCTTGGGGTCCGGGGTTAGGGAGCAGTACTTC CASSLGSGVREQYF
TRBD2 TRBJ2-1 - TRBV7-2 TGTGCCAGCAGCTTTGGAAGGGGACCAGGGAGGGATGAGCAGTTCTTC CASSFGRGPGRDEQFF
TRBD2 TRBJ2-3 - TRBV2 TGTGCCAGCAGTGTTCAGCGGGGAAGCACAGATACGCAGTATTTT CASSVQRGSTDTQYF
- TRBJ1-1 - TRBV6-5 TGTGCCAGCAGTTACGGCGGGAACACTGAAGCTTTCTTT CASSYGGNTEAFF
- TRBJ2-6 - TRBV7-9 TGTGCCAGCAGCTTACTGGGGGCGCGCGGGGCCAACGTCCTGACTTTC CASSLLGARGANVLTF
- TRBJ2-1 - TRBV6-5 TGTGCCAGCCGGCGGGACTTAGGAGGAGAGCAGTTCTTC CASRRDLGGEQFF
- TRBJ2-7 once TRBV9 TGTGCCAGCAGCGTAGGCGATCGTGGGACCGAGCAGTACTTC CASSVGDRGTEQYF
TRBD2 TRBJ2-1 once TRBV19 TGTGCCAGTAGTATGGGTAGCGGGGGGGCCACCGATTCCTACAATGAGCAGTTCTTC CASSMGSGGATDSYNEQFF
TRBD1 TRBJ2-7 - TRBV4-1 TGCGCCAGCAGCCATGGACAGGGGGCGGTCTACGAGCAGTACTTC CASSHGQGAVYEQYF
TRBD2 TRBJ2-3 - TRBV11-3 TGTGCCAGCAGCTACCGACTAGCGGGGGGAAGCACAGATACGCAGTATTTT CASSYRLAGGSTDTQYF
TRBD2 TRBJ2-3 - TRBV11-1 TGTGCCAGCAGCTTAGCGCCAACGGGGGGATCGGATACGCAGTATTTT CASSLAPTGGSDTQYF
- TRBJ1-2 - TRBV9 TGTGCCAGCAGCGTAGGTCTTTTGAAGAGGGGTCCTAACTATGGCTACACCTTC CASSVGLLKRGPNYGYTF
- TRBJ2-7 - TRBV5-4 TGTGCCAGCAGCTTGGAGGCAGGGCCTCCCTACGAGCAGTACTTC CASSLEAGPPYEQYF
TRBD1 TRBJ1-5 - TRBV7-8 TGTGCCAGCAGCCCATCCCGGGACAGGATCCCGCCCCAGCATTTT CASSPSRDRIPPQHF
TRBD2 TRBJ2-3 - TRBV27 TGTGCCAGCAGCGGACTAGCGGGGGGCGAGGTAGATACGCAGTATTTT CASSGLAGGEVDTQYF
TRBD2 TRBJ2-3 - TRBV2 TGTGCCAGCGCACCCGGGACTAACACAGATACGCAGTATTTT CASAPGTNTDTQYF
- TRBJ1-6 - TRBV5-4 TGTGCCAGCAGCCCATCGTTGGTTGGTAATTCACCCCTCCACTTT CASSPSLVGNSPLHF
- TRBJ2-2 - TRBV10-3 TGTGCCATCAGGGAAGGGACGAACACCGGGGAGCTGTTTTTT CAIREGTNTGELFF